Listed below are T cell receptor beta chains from one sample, sequenced in a study of identical twins. TCRdb re-called the 5' RACE reads through MiXCR, storing one row per CDR3 protein. The data contain 250,000 to 300,000 distinct CDR3 sequences, about 8% of them singletons. The same data also contributed to another study, on yellow fever vaccine responses in identical twins.

Input material: CD8+ T cells sorted from blood. Source of these receptors: a woman under 30 in good health. Each CDR3 is given with its conserved first and last residue.

v_call cdr3_aa
TRBV7-9 CASSLGTGRTQYF
TRBV10-3 CAITGGQGPYEQYF
TRBV30 CAWCWTSVYFGNEQFF
TRBV27 CASSLLLAPTDTQYF
TRBV6-2/TRBV6-3 CASSWRETDTQYF
TRBV4-3 CASSHGGSTGELFF
TRBV7-8 CASSRYLQGRDYGYTF
TRBV6-6 CASCGGGNQPQHF
TRBV9 CASSVGTSGPQETQYF
TRBV2 CAQRGLANEQFF
TRBV6-4 CASSDAEGSSYNEQFF
TRBV28 CASSFRDSYNEQFF
TRBV19 CASSIALNEQFF
TRBV18 CASSPGGYGNTEAFF
TRBV10-3 CAISESAAPTDTQYF
TRBV28 CASRWATSGGSNEQFF
TRBV6-4 CASSEAGGTDTQYF
TRBV7-6 CASSSFGTDTQYF
TRBV5-5 CASSLLTGLANYGYTF
TRBV29-1 CSVVAMNTEAFF
TRBV29-1 CSSEERITGELFF
TRBV12-3/TRBV12-4 CATTLTGPEAFF
TRBV6-5 CASSYTGGNEQFF
TRBV2 CASSGAGTGLYNEQFF